A single sample gave rise to the 8 T cell receptor beta chains below, sequenced in a study of cytomegalovirus exposure and HLA in healthy donors. This PCR relied on a set of 60 Vbeta primers and 13 Jbeta primers. Sequencing used immunoSEQ multiplex PCR; TCRdb keeps in-frame clones, though not all of them. The sample lists some 140,000 clones; 75% to 80% were seen once. What was sequenced was PBMCs. Every receptor here comes from a man aged 25 to 40 in good health and CMV-seronegative.

This chain joins TRBV7-8 and TRBJ2-1; possible D gene TRBD1, 6 bases. CDR3 length: 15 residues. The germline V and J ends were trimmed by 2 bases and 5 bases, with 13 bases remaining between them. CDR1 is SGHVS and CDR2 is FQNEAQ in the germline V gene. The DNA of the CDR3 is TGTGCCAGCAGCTTAACAGGGCTGAACCACAATGAGCAGTTCTTC. Amino acid sequence: CASSLTGLNHNEQFF.

The V and J genes are TRBV4-2 and TRBJ2-5, with TRBD1 as a possible D gene (5 bases). TRBJ2-7 matches the DNA end more closely, so the J call is doubtful. Germline V gene sequence: CDR1 LGHNA, CDR2 YNFKEQ. The CDR3 extends over 16 amino acids. DNA for the CDR3: TGTGCCAGCAGCCAAGATGACAGTGGGATATCCTACGAGCAGTACTTC. It encodes CASSQDDSGISYEQYF.

This clone was detected only a few times. The chain links TRBV25-1 to TRBJ1-3; 7 bases fit TRBD1. This CDR3 spans 14 amino acids. J lost 2 bases, V lost 6 bases, and 4 bases had no gene match. Germline CDR1 is MGHDK and CDR2 is SYGVNS. The CDR3 is CASSPQGAGNTIYF. For the CDR3, the DNA is TGTGCCAGCAGCCCCCAGGGGGCTGGAAACACCATATATTTT.

The chain joins TRBV5-6 to TRBJ2-1, with 7 bases identical to TRBD2. This CDR3 comprises 14 residues. Trimming at V came to 5 bases and at J to 6 bases, leaving 8 bases not matched to a gene. In germline, CDR1 is SGHDT, CDR2 YYEEEE. CDR3 nucleotide sequence: TGTGCCAGCAGTGGGGTAGCGGGCGGCAATGAGCAGTTCTTC. This codes for CASSGVAGGNEQFF.

This rearrangement joins TRBV19 to TRBJ2-2; weak D call: TRBD2 (5 bases). Germline CDR1 is LNHDA and CDR2 is SQIVND (reference sequence). The CDR3 totals 15 residues. V lost 7 bases and J 5 bases, leaving 17 bases between the germline ends. CDR3 residues: CASNNQDSSTGELFF. In DNA, the CDR3 is TGTGCCAGTAACAACCAGGACTCATCTACCGGGGAGCTGTTTTTT.

V usage is TRBV5-4 and J usage is TRBJ2-7, with 12 bases aligning to TRBD2. The CDR3 is 15 amino acids. After removal of 0 bases from V and 4 bases from J, the junction contained 2 bases not matched to a gene. The germline CDR1 and CDR2 sequences are SGHNT and YYREEE (reference sequence). The CDR3 loop reads CASSLGLAGDYEQYF. The CDR3 nucleotides read TGTGCCAGCAGCTTGGGACTAGCGGGAGATTACGAGCAGTACTTC.

This chain connects TRBV6-1 to TRBJ2-7; the match to TRBD2 covers 9 bases. V was pared by 1 base and J by 3 bases, with 4 bases of the junction left unmatched. The CDR3 totals 15 residues. The germline CDR1 and CDR2 sequences are MNHNS and SASEGT. The CDR3, as DNA: TGTGCCAGCAGTGAAGGTGTTAGCGGGAGCTACGAGCAGTACTTC. It is translated as CASSEGVSGSYEQYF.

The genes are TRBV11-2 and TRBJ2-7; D is perhaps TRBD2 (6 bases). The germline V gene encodes CDR1 SGHAT and CDR2 FQNNGV. Trimming took off 5 bases at V and 0 bases at J, with 14 bases between the two ends. This CDR3 comprises 15 residues. The chain's CDR3 is CASSPGTLSSYEQYF. The DNA of the CDR3 is TGTGCCAGCAGCCCCGGGACTCTCAGCTCCTACGAGCAGTACTTC.